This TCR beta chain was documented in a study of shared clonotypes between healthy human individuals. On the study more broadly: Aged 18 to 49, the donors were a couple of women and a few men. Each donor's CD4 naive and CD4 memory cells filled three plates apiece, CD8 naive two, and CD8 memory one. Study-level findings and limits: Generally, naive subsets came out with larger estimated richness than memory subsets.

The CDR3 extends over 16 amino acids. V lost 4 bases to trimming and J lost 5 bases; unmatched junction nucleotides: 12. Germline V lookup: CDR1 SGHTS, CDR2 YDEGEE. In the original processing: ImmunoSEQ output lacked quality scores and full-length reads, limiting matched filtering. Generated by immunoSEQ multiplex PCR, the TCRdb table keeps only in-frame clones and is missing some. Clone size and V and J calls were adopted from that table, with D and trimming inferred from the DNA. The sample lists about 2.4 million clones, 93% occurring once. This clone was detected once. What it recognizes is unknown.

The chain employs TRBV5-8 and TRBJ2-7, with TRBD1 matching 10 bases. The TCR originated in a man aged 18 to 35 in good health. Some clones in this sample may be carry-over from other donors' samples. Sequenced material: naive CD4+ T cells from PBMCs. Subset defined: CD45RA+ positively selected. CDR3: CASSPEGDRGGHEQYF. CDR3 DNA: TGTGCCAGCAGCCCGGAAGGGGACAGGGGAGGCCACGAGCAGTACTTC.